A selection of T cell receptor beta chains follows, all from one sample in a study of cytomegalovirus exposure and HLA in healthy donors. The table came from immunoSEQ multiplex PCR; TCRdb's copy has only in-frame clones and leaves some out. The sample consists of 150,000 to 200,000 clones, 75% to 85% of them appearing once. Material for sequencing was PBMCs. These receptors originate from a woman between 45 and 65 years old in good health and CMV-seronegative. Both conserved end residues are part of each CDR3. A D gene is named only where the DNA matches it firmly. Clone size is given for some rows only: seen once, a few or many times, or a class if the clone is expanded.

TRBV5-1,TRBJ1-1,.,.,TGCGCCAGCAGCTTGGAGCGGCACACTGAAGCTTTCTTT,CASSLERHTEAFF
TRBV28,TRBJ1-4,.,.,TGTGCCAGCAGTTTATGGGGGGCGAACGAAAAACTGTTTTTT,CASSLWGANEKLFF
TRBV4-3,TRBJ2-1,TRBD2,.,TGCGCCAGCAGCCAACAGACTAGCGGGGGCGATGAGCAGTTCTTC,CASSQQTSGGDEQFF
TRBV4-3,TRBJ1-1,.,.,TGCGCCAGCAGCCTCGGGTCTTCCCTGGGCACTGAAGCTTTCTTT,CASSLGSSLGTEAFF
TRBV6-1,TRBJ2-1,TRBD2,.,TGTGCCAGTAGCAGCGGGACTGTCAGCCACAATGAGCAGTTCTTC,CASSSGTVSHNEQFF
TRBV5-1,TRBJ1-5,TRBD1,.,TGCGCCAGCAGCTTGATAGTGCCGGGGACAGGGGATGTGCAGCCCCAGCATTTT,CASSLIVPGTGDVQPQHF
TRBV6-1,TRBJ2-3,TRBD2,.,TGTGCCAGCAGTGGGACTAGCGGGCCCGCAGATACGCAGTATTTT,CASSGTSGPADTQYF
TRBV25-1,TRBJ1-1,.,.,TGTGCCAGCTTTGAGACACAGGAAAAGTACACTGAAGCTTTCTTT,CASFETQEKYTEAFF
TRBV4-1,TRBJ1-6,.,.,TGCGCCAGCAGCCAAGATGCCGCTATGCCCCTCCACTTT,CASSQDAAMPLHF
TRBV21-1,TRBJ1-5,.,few,TGTGCCAGCAGCAAAGGTTTGGCCACCAATCAGCCCCAGCATTTT,CASSKGLATNQPQHF
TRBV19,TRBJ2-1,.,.,TGTGCCAGTAGTTTCTACAGCGGATTCTCCTACAATGAGCAGTTCTTC,CASSFYSGFSYNEQFF
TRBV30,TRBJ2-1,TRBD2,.,TGTGCCTGGAGTCCAAGCGGGGGCTACAATGAGCAGTTCTTC,CAWSPSGGYNEQFF
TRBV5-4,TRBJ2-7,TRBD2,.,TGTGCCAGCAGCCAGTCCCCTACTAGCGGAGTCTCCTACGAGCAGTACTTC,CASSQSPTSGVSYEQYF
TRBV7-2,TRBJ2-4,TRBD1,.,TGTGCCAGCAGCTTAGGGGGACAGGTCAAAAACATTCAGTACTTC,CASSLGGQVKNIQYF
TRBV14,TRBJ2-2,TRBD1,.,TGTGCCAGCAGCTCACAGGGGACCGGGGAGCTGTTTTTT,CASSSQGTGELFF
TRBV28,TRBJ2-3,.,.,TGTGCCAGCAGGGGTGGCGGAGGGATAGATACGCAGTATTTT,CASRGGGGIDTQYF
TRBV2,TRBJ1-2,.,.,TGTGCCAGCAGTGAGGGCGGGAACGTCGGTGGCTACACCTTC,CASSEGGNVGGYTF
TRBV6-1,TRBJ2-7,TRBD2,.,TGTGCCAGCATAATAGCGGGGGGTCTCTACGAGCAGTACTTC,CASIIAGGLYEQYF
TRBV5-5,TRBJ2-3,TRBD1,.,TGTGCCAGCAGCTCGACAGGGGATAGGACAGATACGCAGTATTTT,CASSSTGDRTDTQYF
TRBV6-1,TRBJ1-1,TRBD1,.,TGTGCCAGCAGTCGCCAGGGGGGTGACACTGAAGCTTTCTTT,CASSRQGGDTEAFF
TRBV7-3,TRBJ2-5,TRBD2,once,TGTGCCAGCAGCTTAAGGGCCCCCGGGACTAGCGGGTCGTACCAAGAGACCCAGTACTTC,CASSLRAPGTSGSYQETQYF
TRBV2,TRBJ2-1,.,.,TGTGCCAGCAGTGGACAGCTTGTGAAGGGCGAGCAGTTCTTC,CASSGQLVKGEQFF
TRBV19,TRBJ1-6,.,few,TGTGCCAGCAGTCAGGTCCAGAATAATTCACCCCTCCACTTT,CASSQVQNNSPLHF
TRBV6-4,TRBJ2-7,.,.,TGTGCCAGCAGTGTGGGGCCAGGGGTGGACGAGCAGTACTTC,CASSVGPGVDEQYF
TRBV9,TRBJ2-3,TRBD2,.,TGTGCCAGCAGCGTCTCCGGGACTAGCGTAACAGATACGCAGTATTTT,CASSVSGTSVTDTQYF
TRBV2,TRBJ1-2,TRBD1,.,TGTGCCAGCAGTTCTGAAATGACAGGGAAGGGCTATGGCTACACCTTC,CASSSEMTGKGYGYTF
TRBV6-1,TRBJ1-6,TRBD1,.,TGTGCCAGCAGACCAGGCCGGGACAGGGATTCACCCCTCCACTTT,CASRPGRDRDSPLHF
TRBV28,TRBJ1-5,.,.,TGTGCCAGCAGTGCTACAGGGTGGGATCAGCCCCAGCATTTT,CASSATGWDQPQHF
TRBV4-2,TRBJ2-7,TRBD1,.,TGTGCCAGCAGCCAAGACCCCCGGGACAGACAGTACTTC,CASSQDPRDRQYF
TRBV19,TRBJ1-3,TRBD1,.,TGTGCCAGTAGTTACAGGGGTTTCTCTGGAAACACCATATATTTT,CASSYRGFSGNTIYF
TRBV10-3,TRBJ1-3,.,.,TGTGCCATCAGTGAGTCAGGGGTCAGGTGTCGAAACACCATATATTTT,CAISESGVRCRNTIYF
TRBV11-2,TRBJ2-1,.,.,TGTGCCAGCAGCACGAAGTCCGGGACAAAAAGACGCAATGAGCAGTTCTTC,CASSTKSGTKRRNEQFF
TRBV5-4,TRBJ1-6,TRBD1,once,TGTGCCAGCAGCTGGGGGACAGGGGGCGCGTCGGGTAATTCACCCCTCCACTTT,CASSWGTGGASGNSPLHF
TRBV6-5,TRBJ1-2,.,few,TGTGCCAGCAGTTACTCGAATCGGGGACTCTATGGCTACACCTTC,CASSYSNRGLYGYTF
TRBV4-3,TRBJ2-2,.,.,TGCGCCAGCAGCCAAGGGATGGAGAGGTGGGAGCTGTTTTTT,CASSQGMERWELFF
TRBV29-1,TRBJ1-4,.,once,TGCAGCGTCGACGTGGGAGGGGGGGGAAAACTGTTTTTT,CSVDVGGGGKLFF
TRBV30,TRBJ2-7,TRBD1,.,TGTGCCTGGAGTGTCCGACAGGGCTCCTACGAGCAGTACTTC,CAWSVRQGSYEQYF
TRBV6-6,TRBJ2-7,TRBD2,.,TGTGCCAGCAGACCACTAGCGGGGGAATCCTACGAGCAGTACTTC,CASRPLAGESYEQYF
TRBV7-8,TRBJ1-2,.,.,TGTGCCAGCAGCTTAGCCTCCGGGGTACTCTATGGCTACACCTTC,CASSLASGVLYGYTF
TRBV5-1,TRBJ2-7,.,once,TGCGCCAGCAGCGTGACTACAGGGTCCTACGAGCAGTACTTC,CASSVTTGSYEQYF